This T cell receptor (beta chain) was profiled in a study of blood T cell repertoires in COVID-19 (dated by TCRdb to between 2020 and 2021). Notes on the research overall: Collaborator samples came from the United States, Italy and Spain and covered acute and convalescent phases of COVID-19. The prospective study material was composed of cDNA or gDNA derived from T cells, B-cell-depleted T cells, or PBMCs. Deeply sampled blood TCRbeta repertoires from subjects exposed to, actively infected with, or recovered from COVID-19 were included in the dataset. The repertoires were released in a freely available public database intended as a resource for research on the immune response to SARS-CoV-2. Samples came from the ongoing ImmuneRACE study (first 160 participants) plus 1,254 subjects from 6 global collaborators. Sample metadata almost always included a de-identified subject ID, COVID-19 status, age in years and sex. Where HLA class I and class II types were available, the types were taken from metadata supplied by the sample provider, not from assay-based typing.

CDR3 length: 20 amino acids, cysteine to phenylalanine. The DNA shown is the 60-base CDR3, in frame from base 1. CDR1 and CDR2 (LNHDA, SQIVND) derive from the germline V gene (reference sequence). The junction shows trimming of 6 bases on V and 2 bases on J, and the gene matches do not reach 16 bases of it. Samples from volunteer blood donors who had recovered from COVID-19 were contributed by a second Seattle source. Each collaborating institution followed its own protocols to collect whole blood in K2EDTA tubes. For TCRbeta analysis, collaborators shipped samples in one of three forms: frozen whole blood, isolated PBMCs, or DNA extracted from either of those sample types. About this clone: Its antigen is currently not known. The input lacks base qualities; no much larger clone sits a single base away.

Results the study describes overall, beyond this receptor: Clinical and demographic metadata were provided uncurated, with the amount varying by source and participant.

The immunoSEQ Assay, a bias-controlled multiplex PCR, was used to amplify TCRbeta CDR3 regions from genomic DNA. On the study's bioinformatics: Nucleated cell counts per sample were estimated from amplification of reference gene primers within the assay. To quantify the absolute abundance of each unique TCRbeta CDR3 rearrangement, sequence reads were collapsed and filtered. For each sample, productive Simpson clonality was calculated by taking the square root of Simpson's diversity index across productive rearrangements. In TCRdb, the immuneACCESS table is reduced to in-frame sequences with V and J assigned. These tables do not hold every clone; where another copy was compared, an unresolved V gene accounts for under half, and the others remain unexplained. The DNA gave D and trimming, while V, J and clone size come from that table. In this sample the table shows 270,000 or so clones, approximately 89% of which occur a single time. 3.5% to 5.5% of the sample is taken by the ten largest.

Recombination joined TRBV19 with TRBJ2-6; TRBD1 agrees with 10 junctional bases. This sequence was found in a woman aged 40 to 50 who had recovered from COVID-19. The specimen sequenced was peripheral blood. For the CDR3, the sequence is CASRTWGGTGVSAGANVLTF. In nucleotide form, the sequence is TGTGCCAGTAGAACCTGGGGCGGGACAGGGGTGTCCGCTGGGGCCAACGTCCTGACTTTC.